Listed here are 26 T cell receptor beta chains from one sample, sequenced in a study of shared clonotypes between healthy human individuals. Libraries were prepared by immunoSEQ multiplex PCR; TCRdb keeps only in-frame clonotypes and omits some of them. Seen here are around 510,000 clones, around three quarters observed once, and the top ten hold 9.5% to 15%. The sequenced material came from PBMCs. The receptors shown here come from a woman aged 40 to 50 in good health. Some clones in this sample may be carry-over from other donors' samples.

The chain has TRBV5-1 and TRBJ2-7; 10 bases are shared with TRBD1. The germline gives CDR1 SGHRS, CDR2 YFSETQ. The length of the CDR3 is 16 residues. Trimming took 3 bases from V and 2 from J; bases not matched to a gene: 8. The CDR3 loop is CASSSYRDRGPYEQYF. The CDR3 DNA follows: TGCGCCAGCAGCTCATACCGGGACAGGGGCCCCTACGAGCAGTACTTC. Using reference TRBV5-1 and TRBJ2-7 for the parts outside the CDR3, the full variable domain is KAGVTQTPRYLIKTRGQQVTLSCSPISGHRSVSWYQQTPGQGLQFLFEYFSETQRNKGNFPGRFSGRQFSNSRSEMNVSTLELGDSALYLCASSSYRDRGPYEQYFGPGTRLTVT.

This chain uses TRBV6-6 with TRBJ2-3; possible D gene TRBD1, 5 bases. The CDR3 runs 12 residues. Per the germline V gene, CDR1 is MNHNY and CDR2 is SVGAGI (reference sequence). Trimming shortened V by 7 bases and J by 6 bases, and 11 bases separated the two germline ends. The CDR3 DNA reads TGTGCCAGCACGAGACAGCCGGATACGCAGTATTTT. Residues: CASTRQPDTQYF.

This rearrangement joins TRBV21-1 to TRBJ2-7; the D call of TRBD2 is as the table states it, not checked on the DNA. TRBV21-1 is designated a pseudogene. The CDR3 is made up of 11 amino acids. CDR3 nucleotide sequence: TGTGCCAGCAGCGAGGACTACGAGCAGTACTTC. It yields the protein CASSEDYEQYF.

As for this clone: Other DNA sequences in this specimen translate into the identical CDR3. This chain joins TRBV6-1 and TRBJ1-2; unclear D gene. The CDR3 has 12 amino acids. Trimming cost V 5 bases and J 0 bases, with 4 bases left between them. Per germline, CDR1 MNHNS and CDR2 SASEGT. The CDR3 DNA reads TGTGCCAGCAGTACACCTAACTATGGCTACACCTTC. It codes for CASSTPNYGYTF.

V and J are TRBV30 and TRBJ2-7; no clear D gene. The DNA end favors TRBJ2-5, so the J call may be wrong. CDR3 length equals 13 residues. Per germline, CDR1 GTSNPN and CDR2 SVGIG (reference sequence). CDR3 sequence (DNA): TGTGCCTGGAACAGAGTCCTTCAAGAGACCCAGTACTTC. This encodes CAWNRVLQETQYF.

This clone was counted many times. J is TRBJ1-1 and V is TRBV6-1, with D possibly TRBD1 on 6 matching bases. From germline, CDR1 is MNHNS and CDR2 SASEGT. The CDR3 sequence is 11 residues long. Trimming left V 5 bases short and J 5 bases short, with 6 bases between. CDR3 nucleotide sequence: TGTGCCAGCAGTCAGGGGACTGAAGCTTTCTTT. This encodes CASSQGTEAFF.

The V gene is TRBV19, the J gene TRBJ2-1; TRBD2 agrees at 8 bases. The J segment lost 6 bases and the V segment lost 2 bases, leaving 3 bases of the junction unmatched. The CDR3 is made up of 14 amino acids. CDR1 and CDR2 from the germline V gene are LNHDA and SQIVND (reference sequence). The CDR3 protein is CASSISGGLNEQFF. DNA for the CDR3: TGTGCCAGTAGTATATCGGGAGGGCTCAATGAGCAGTTCTTC.

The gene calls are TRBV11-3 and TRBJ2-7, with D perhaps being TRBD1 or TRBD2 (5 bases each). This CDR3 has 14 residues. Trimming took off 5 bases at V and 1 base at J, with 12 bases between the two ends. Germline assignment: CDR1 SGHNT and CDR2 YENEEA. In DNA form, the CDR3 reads TGTGCCAGCAGCCCCAGGGACCGGTCCTACGAGCAGTACTTC. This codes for CASSPRDRSYEQYF.

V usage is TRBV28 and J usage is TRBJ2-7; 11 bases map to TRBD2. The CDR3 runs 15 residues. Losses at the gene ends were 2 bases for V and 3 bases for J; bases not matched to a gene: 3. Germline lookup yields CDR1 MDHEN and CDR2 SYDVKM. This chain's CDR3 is CASSLRTSGYYEQYF. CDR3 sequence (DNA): TGTGCCAGCAGTTTAAGGACTAGCGGGTACTACGAGCAGTACTTC.

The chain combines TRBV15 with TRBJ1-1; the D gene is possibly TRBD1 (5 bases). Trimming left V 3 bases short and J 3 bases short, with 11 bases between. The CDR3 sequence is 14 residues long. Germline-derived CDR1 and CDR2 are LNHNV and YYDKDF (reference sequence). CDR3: CATSSRQGHTEAFF. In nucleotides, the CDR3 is TGTGCCACCAGCAGCAGGCAGGGCCACACTGAAGCTTTCTTT.

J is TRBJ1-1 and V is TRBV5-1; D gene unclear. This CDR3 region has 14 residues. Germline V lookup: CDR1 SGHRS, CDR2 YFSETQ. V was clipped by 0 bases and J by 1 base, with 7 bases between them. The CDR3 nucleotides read TGCGCCAGCAGCTTGGTGGCAGCGAACACTGAAGCTTTCTTT. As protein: CASSLVAANTEAFF.

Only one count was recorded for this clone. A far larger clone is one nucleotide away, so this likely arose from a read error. CDR3 sequence reads: CTSSQQGEQYF. CDR3 DNA: TGCACCAGCAGCCAACAGGGCGAGCAGTACTTC. The rearrangement links TRBV4-1 to TRBJ2-7, with D tentatively TRBD1 (6 bases). The germline CDR1 and CDR2 sequences are MGHRA and YSYEKL. The length of the CDR3 is 11 residues.

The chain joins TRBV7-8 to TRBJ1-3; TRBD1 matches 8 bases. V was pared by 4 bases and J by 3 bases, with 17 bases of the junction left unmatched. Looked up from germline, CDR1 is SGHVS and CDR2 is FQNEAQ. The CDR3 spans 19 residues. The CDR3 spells CASSSISNNARGRGNTIYF. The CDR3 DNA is TGTGCCAGCAGCTCCATCTCCAATAACGCCAGGGGGCGTGGAAACACCATATATTTT.

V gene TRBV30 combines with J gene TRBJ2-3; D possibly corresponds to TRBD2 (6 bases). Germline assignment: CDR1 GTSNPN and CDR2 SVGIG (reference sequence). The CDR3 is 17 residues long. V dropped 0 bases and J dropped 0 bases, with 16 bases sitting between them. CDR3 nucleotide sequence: TGTGCCTGGAGTGTAGATGCGGGGCCCCCTAGCACAGATACGCAGTATTTT. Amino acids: CAWSVDAGPPSTDTQYF. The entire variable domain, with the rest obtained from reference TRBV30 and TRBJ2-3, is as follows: SQTIHQWPATLVQPVGSPLSLECTVEGTSNPNLYWYRQAAGRGLQLLFYSVGIGQISSEVPQNLSASRPQDRQFILSSKKLLLSDSGFYLCAWSVDAGPPSTDTQYFGPGTRLTVL.

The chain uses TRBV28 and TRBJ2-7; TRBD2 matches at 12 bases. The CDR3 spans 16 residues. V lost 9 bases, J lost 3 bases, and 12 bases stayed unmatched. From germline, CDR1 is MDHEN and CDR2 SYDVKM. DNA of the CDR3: TGTGCCAGTGCCGGACTAGCGGGACCGACTTTCTACGAGCAGTACTTC. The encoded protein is CASAGLAGPTFYEQYF.

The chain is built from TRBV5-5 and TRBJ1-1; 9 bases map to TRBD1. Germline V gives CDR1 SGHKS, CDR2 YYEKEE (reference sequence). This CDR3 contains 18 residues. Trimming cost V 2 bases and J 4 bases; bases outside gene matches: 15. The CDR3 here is CASSLKPKGTGYRTEAFF. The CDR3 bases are TGTGCCAGCAGCTTAAAACCCAAGGGGACAGGGTATCGCACTGAAGCTTTCTTT. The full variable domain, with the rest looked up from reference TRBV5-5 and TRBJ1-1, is DAGVTQSPTHLIKTRGQQVTLRCSPISGHKSVSWYQQVLGQGPQFIFQYYEKEERGRGNFPDRFSARQFPNYSSELNVNALLLGDSALYLCASSLKPKGTGYRTEAFFGQGTRLTVV.

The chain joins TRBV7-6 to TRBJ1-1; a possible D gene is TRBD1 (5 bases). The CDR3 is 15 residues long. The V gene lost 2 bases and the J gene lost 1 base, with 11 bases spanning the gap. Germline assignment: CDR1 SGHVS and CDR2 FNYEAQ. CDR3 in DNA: TGTGCCAGCAGCTTACTCCCAGGGAGGAACACTGAAGCTTTCTTT. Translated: CASSLLPGRNTEAFF.

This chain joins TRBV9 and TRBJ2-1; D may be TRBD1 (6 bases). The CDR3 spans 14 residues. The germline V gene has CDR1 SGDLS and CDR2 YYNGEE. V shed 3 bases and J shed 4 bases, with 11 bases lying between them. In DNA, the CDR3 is TGTGCCAGCAGCGAGACGGGACAATACAATGAGCAGTTCTTC. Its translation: CASSETGQYNEQFF. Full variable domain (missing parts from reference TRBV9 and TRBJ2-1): DSGVTQTPKHLITATGQRVTLRCSPRSGDLSVYWYQQSLDQGLQFLIQYYNGEERAKGNILERFSAQQFPDLHSELNLSSLELGDSALYFCASSETGQYNEQFFGPGTRLTVL.

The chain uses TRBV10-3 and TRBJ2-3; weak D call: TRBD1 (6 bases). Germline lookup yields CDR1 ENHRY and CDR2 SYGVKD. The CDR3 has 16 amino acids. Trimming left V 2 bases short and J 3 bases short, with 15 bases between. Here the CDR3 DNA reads TGTGCCATCAGTGAGGGTTACAGGGCAGGGACAGATACGCAGTATTTT. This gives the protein CAISEGYRAGTDTQYF.

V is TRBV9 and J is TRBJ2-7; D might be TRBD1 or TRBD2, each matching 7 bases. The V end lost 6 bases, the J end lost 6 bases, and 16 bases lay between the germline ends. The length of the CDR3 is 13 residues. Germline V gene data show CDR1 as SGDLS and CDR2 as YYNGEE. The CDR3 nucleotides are TGTGCCAGCACCCGGGCAGGGGGGGGCGAGCAGTACTTC. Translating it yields CASTRAGGGEQYF.

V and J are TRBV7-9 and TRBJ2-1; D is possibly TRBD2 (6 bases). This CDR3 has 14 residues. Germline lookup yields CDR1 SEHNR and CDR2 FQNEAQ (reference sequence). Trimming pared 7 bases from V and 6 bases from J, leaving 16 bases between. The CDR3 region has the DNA TGTGCCAGCATGCCCTCCGGACTACCCAATGAGCAGTTCTTC. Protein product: CASMPSGLPNEQFF.

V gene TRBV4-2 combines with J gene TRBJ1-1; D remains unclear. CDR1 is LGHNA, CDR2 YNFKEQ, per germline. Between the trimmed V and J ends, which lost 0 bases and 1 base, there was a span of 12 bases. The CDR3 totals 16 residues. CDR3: CASSQDPIFRNTEAFF. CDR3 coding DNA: TGTGCCAGCAGCCAAGACCCCATTTTCCGGAACACTGAAGCTTTCTTT.

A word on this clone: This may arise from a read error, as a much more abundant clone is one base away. The CDR3 nucleotides are TGTGCCAGCAGCTCGGACGGCAACACAGATACGCAGTATTTT. Its protein product is CASSSDGNTDTQYF. The rearrangement links TRBV11-3 to TRBJ2-3; unclear D gene. The CDR3 length is 14 residues. V lost 4 bases and J lost 2, with 10 bases in between. Germline CDR1 SGHNT, CDR2 YENEEA. The full variable domain, with the rest looked up from reference TRBV11-3 and TRBJ2-3, is EAGVVQSPRYKIIEKKQPVAFWCNPISGHNTLYWYLQNLGQGPELLIRYENEEAVDDSQLPKDRFSAERLKGVDSTLKIQPAELGDSAVYLCASSSDGNTDTQYFGPGTRLTVL.

CDR3 coding DNA: TGTGCCAGCAGTTTTCCCCAGAAACCATACGAGCAGTACTTC. This gives the protein CASSFPQKPYEQYF. The chain joins TRBV28 to TRBJ2-7; D remains ambiguous. This CDR3 contains 14 residues. In germline, CDR1 is MDHEN, CDR2 SYDVKM. Trimming pared 3 bases from V and 4 bases from J, leaving 13 bases between.

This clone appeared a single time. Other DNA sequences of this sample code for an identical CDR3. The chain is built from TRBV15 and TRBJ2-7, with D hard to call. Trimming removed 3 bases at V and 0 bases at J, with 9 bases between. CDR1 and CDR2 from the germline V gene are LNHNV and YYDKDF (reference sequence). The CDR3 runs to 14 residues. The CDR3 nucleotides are TGTGCCACCAGCAGGGGTGGAAGCTCCTACGAGCAGTACTTC. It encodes CATSRGGSSYEQYF. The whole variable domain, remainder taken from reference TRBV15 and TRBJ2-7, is DAMVIQNPRYQVTQFGKPVTLSCSQTLNHNVMYWYQQKSSQAPKLLFHYYDKDFNNEADTPDNFQSRRPNTSFCFLDIRSPGLGDTAMYLCATSRGGSSYEQYFGPGTRLTVT.

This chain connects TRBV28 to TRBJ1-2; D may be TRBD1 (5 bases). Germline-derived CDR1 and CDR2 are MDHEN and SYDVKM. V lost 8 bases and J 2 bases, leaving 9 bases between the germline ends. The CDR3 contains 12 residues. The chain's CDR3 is CASHRQNYGYTF. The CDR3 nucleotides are TGTGCCAGCCACAGGCAAAACTATGGCTACACCTTC.